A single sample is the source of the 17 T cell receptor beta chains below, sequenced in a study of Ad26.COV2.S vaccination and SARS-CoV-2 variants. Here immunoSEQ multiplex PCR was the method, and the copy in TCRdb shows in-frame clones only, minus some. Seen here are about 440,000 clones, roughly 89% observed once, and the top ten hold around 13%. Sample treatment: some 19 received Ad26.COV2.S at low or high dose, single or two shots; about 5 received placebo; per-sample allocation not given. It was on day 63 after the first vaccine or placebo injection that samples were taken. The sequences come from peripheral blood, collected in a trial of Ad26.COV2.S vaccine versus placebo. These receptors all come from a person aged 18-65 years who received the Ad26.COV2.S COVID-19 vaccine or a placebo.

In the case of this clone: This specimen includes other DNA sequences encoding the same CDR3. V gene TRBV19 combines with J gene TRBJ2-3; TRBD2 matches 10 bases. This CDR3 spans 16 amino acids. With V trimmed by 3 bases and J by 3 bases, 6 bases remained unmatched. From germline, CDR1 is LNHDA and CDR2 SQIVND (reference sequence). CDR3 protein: CASSILAGASTDTQYF. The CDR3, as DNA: TGTGCCAGTAGTATCCTAGCGGGAGCCTCGACAGATACGCAGTATTTT.

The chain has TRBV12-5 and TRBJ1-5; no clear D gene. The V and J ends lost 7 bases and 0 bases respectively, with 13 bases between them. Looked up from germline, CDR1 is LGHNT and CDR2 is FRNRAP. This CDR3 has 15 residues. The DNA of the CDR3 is TGTGCTAGTGTTGGGTCGGAATATAGCAATCAGCCCCAGCATTTT. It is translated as CASVGSEYSNQPQHF.

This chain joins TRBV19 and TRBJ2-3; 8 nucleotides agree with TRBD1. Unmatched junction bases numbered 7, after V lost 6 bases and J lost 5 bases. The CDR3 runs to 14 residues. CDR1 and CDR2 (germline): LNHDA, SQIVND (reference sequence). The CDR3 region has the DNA TGTGCCAGTAGCAGGACAGGGTGGGGAGATACGCAGTATTTT. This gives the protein CASSRTGWGDTQYF.

This CDR3 is CASSLESSLDEQFF. For the CDR3, the DNA is TGTGCCAGCAGCTTGGAATCTAGCTTGGATGAGCAGTTCTTC. This sequence joins TRBV7-2 and TRBJ2-1; D perhaps matches TRBD2 (5 bases). Germline V gene data show CDR1 as SGHTA and CDR2 as FQGNSA. CDR3 length equals 14 residues. V was clipped by 3 bases and J by 8 bases, with 14 bases between them.

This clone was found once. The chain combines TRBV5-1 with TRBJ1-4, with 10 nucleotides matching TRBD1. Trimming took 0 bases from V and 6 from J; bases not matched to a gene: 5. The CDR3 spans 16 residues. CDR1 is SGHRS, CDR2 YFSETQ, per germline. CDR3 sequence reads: CASSLARQGAYEKLFF. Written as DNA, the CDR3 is TGCGCCAGCAGCTTGGCGCGACAGGGGGCATATGAAAAACTGTTTTTT. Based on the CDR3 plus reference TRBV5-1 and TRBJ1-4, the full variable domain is KAGVTQTPRYLIKTRGQQVTLSCSPISGHRSVSWYQQTPGQGLQFLFEYFSETQRNKGNFPGRFSGRQFSNSRSEMNVSTLELGDSALYLCASSLARQGAYEKLFFGSGTQLSVL.

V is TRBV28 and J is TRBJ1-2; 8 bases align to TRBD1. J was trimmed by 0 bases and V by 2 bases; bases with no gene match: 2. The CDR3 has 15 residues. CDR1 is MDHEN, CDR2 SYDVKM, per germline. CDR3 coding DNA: TGTGCCAGCAGTTTAGGGGACAGGCCTAACTATGGCTACACCTTC. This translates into CASSLGDRPNYGYTF.

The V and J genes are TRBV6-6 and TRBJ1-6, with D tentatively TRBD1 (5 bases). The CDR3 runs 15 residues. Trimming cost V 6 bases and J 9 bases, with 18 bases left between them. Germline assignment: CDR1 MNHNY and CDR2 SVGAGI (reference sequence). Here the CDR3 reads CASRPGGGDGSPLHF. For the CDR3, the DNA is TGTGCCAGCAGGCCCGGGGGAGGGGACGGTTCACCCCTCCACTTT.

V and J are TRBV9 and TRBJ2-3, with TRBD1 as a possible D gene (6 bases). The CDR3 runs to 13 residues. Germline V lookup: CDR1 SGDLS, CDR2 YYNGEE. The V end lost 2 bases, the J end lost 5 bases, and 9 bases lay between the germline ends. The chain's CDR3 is CASSVTGRDTQYF. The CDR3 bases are TGTGCCAGCAGCGTTACAGGGAGAGATACGCAGTATTTT.

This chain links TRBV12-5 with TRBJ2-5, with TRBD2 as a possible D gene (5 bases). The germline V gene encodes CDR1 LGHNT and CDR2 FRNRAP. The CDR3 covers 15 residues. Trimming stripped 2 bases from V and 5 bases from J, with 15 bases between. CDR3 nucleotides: TGTGCTAGTGGTTTGACCGTGGGAGTGGGGGAGACCCAGTACTTC. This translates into CASGLTVGVGETQYF.

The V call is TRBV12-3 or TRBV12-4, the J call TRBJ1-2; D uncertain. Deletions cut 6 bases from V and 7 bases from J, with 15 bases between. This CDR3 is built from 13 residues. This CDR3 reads CASRYGQDPGYTF. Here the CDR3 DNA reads TGTGCCAGCAGGTACGGGCAGGACCCTGGCTACACCTTC.

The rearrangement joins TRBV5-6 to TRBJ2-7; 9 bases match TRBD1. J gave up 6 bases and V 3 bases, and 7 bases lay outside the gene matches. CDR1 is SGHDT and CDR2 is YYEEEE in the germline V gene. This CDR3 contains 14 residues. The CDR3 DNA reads TGTGCCAGCAGCTCAACGGGACAGGGCAGCGAGCAGTACTTC. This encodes CASSSTGQGSEQYF.

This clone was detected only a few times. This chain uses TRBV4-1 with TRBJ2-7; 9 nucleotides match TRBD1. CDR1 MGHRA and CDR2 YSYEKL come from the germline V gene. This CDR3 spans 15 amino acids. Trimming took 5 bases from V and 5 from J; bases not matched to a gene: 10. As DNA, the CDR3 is TGCGCCAGCAGCGTACCGGGACAGGGTATGAACGAGCAGTACTTC. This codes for CASSVPGQGMNEQYF.

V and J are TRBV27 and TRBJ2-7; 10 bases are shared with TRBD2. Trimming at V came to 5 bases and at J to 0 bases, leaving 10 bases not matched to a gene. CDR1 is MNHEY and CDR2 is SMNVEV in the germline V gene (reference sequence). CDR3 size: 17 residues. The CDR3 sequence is CASSKIAGGPLSYEQYF. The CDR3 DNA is TGTGCCAGCAGTAAGATAGCGGGAGGCCCTCTCTCCTACGAGCAGTACTTC.

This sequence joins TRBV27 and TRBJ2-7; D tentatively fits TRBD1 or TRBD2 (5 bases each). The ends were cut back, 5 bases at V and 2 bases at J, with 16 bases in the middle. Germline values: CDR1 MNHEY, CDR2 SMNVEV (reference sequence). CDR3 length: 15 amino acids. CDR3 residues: CASSPQEGHAYEQYF. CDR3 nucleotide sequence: TGTGCCAGCAGTCCCCAAGAGGGGCACGCCTACGAGCAGTACTTC.

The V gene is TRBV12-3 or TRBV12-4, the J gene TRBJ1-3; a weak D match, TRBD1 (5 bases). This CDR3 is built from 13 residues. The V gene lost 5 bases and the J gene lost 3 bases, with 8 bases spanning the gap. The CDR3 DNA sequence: TGTGCCAGCAGTGAAAGGGGTGGAAACACCATATATTTT. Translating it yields CASSERGGNTIYF.

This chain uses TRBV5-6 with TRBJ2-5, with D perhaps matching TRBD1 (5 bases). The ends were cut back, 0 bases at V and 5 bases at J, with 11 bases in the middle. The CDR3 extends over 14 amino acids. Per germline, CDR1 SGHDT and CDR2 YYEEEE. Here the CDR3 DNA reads TGTGCCAGCAGCTTGGTTTGGGGCAGTGAGACCCAGTACTTC. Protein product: CASSLVWGSETQYF. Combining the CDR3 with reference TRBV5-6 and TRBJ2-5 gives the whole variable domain DAGVTQSPTHLIKTRGQQVTLRCSPKSGHDTVSWYQQALGQGPQFIFQYYEEEERQRGNFPDRFSGHQFPNYSSELNVNALLLGDSALYLCASSLVWGSETQYFGPGTRLLVL.

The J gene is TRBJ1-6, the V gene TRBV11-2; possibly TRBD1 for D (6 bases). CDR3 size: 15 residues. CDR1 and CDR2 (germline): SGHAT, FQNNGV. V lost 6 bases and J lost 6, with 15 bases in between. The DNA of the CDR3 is TGTGCCAGCAGTTCGGGGGGGGGCCCTAATTCACCCCTCCACTTT. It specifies CASSSGGGPNSPLHF.